Listed here are 23 T cell receptor beta chains from one sample, sequenced in a study of blood T cell repertoires in COVID-19. Only in-frame clones appear in the TCRdb table, and some are missing; sequencing was by immunoSEQ multiplex PCR. This sample has fewer than 450,000 clones, with about 89% found just once. The sequenced material came from peripheral blood. These receptors came from a woman aged 50 to 65 with COVID-19, enrolled during active disease.

This clone appeared a single time. The chain couples TRBV10-1 to TRBJ1-1; a possible D gene is TRBD1 (5 bases). The CDR3 spans 16 residues. With 0 bases removed from V and 4 bases from J, the gap between germline ends came to 15 bases. Germline-derived CDR1 and CDR2 are WNHNN and SYGVQD (reference sequence). CDR3 in amino acids: CASSESNIPGGTEAFF. For the CDR3, the DNA is TGCGCCAGCAGTGAGTCTAATATCCCGGGGGGCACTGAAGCTTTCTTT.

V and J are TRBV10-3 and TRBJ1-1, with D perhaps matching TRBD1 (6 bases). The CDR3 is 14 residues long. V lost 6 bases and J lost 4, with 15 bases in between. The germline V gene encodes CDR1 ENHRY and CDR2 SYGVKD. CDR3 protein: CAIREGQRITEAFF. As DNA, the CDR3 is TGTGCCATCAGGGAAGGACAGAGAATCACTGAAGCTTTCTTT.

The CDR3 protein is CASRGALSSYNEQFF. The CDR3 DNA reads as TGCGCCAGCAGGGGGGCCCTAAGCTCCTACAATGAGCAGTTCTTC. The chain recombines TRBV5-1 with TRBJ2-1; D might be TRBD1 (6 bases). Germline-derived CDR1 and CDR2 are SGHRS and YFSETQ. The CDR3 covers 15 residues. The V and J ends lost 5 bases and 0 bases respectively, with 12 bases between them.

The V call is TRBV6-5, the J call TRBJ2-5, with 14 bases aligning to TRBD2. V shed 6 bases and J 5 bases; nucleotides not matched to a gene: 5. This CDR3 region has 15 residues. CDR1 and CDR2 (germline): MNHEY, SVGAGI. CDR3 sequence reads: CASRSGLAGEETQYF. The CDR3 region has the DNA TGTGCCAGCAGATCGGGACTAGCGGGAGAGGAGACCCAGTACTTC.

V gene TRBV7-9 combines with J gene TRBJ1-3; no clear D gene. This CDR3 is 12 amino acids long. The V and J ends lost 1 base and 10 bases respectively, with 8 bases between them. Germline lookup yields CDR1 SEHNR and CDR2 FQNEAQ (reference sequence). CDR3 loop: CASSLEGVTIYF. CDR3 sequence (DNA): TGTGCCAGCAGCTTAGAAGGAGTGACCATATATTTT. The full variable domain, its missing parts supplied by reference TRBV7-9 and TRBJ1-3, is DTGVSQNPRHKITKRGQNVTFRCDPISEHNRLYWYRQTLGQGPEFLTYFQNEAQLEKSRLLSDRFSAERPKGSFSTLEIQRTEQGDSAMYLCASSLEGVTIYFGEGSWLTVV.

The chain has TRBV19 and TRBJ1-1; D not certain. CDR3 length: 12 residues. Germline CDR1 reads LNHDA; CDR2 reads SQIVND (reference sequence). V lost 9 bases and J 3 bases, leaving 11 bases between the germline ends. CDR3 sequence: CASNVPDTEAFF. The CDR3 DNA sequence: TGTGCCAGCAACGTCCCAGACACTGAAGCTTTCTTT. Variable domain in full (rest from reference TRBV19 and TRBJ1-1): DGGITQSPKYLFRKEGQNVTLSCEQNLNHDAMYWYRQDPGQGLRLIYYSQIVNDFQKGDIAEGYSVSREKKESFPLTVTSAQKNPTAFYLCASNVPDTEAFFGQGTRLTVV.

The chain is built from TRBV6-6 and TRBJ1-5, with a possible D match to TRBD1 (5 bases). The germline V and J ends were trimmed by 6 bases and 1 base, with 10 bases remaining between them. Germline lookup yields CDR1 MNHNY and CDR2 SVGAGI (reference sequence). This CDR3 has 14 amino acids. The CDR3 here is CASSPGQSNQPQHF. The CDR3 DNA reads TGTGCCAGCAGCCCCGGACAAAGCAATCAGCCCCAGCATTTT.

The gene calls are TRBV9 and TRBJ2-4; 8 bases map to TRBD1. The CDR3 totals 16 residues. V dropped 4 bases and J dropped 4; count of bases not matched to a gene: 10. Germline values: CDR1 SGDLS, CDR2 YYNGEE. The CDR3 loop is CASSPEGQGAKNIQYF. CDR3 coding DNA: TGTGCCAGCAGCCCCGAAGGGCAGGGGGCGAAAAACATTCAGTACTTC.

This clone was detected only a few times. The chain uses TRBV7-6 and TRBJ1-5; 9 bases match TRBD1. V was clipped by 5 bases and J by 2 bases; unmatched bases: 4. The CDR3 loop spans 15 amino acids. Germline assignment: CDR1 SGHVS and CDR2 FNYEAQ. CDR3 sequence (DNA): TGTGCCAGCAGCCCGGGACAGGGAGGCAATCAGCCCCAGCATTTT. Encoded protein: CASSPGQGGNQPQHF.

The J gene is TRBJ2-5, the V gene TRBV5-4; tentatively, D is TRBD2 (7 bases). Per germline, CDR1 SGHNT and CDR2 YYREEE (reference sequence). Trimming shortened V by 4 bases and J by 5 bases, and 15 bases separated the two germline ends. The length of the CDR3 is 14 residues. Here the CDR3 DNA reads TGTGCCAGCAGCCCAGGCGGGGGCGTCGAGACCCAGTACTTC. This codes for CASSPGGGVETQYF. The full variable domain, its missing parts supplied by reference TRBV5-4 and TRBJ2-5, is ETGVTQSPTHLIKTRGQQVTLRCSSQSGHNTVSWYQQALGQGPQFIFQYYREEENGRGNFPPRFSGLQFPNYSSELNVNALELDDSALYLCASSPGGGVETQYFGPGTRLLVL.

J is TRBJ1-4 and V is TRBV12-3 or TRBV12-4; TRBD1 agrees at 10 bases. The CDR3 consists of 13 residues. With 6 bases clipped from V and 7 bases from J, the junction kept 2 bases outside the gene matches. CDR3 in DNA: TGTGCCAGCAGCAGGGACAGGGGTGAAAAACTGTTTTTT. Protein sequence: CASSRDRGEKLFF.

The chain couples TRBV18 to TRBJ2-1, with D maybe TRBD2 (7 bases). The CDR3 has 15 amino acids. Germline V CDR1 and CDR2: KGHSH, LQKENI. V lost 3 bases and J lost 4, with 13 bases in between. The CDR3 spells CASSPQGGGYNEQFF. CDR3 nucleotide sequence: TGTGCCAGCTCACCCCAAGGGGGGGGATACAATGAGCAGTTCTTC.

This chain joins TRBV6-5 and TRBJ2-7; 8 positions match TRBD2. Germline V gives CDR1 MNHEY, CDR2 SVGAGI. This CDR3 contains 15 residues. The V segment lost 6 bases and the J segment 0 bases; nucleotides outside the gene matches: 7. The CDR3 DNA sequence: TGTGCCAGCAGGCTGAGGCGGGGGGACTCCTACGAGCAGTACTTC. It specifies CASRLRRGDSYEQYF.

V usage is TRBV19 and J usage is TRBJ1-2, with 11 positions matching TRBD1. V dropped 8 bases and J dropped 8; count of bases not matched to a gene: 10. This CDR3 region has 14 residues. CDR1 and CDR2 (germline): LNHDA, SQIVND (reference sequence). The CDR3 coding sequence is TGTGCCAGTGGACGGACAGGGGGCTCGGACGGCTACACCTTC. This gives the protein CASGRTGGSDGYTF.

The chain recombines TRBV10-1 with TRBJ1-2; possibly TRBD1 for D (6 bases). V was pared by 4 bases and J by 4 bases, with 10 bases between. The germline gives CDR1 WNHNN, CDR2 SYGVQD (reference sequence). The CDR3 runs to 13 residues. The CDR3 DNA follows: TGCGCCAGCAGTGGACAGGCCGGCTATGGCTACACCTTC. It is translated as CASSGQAGYGYTF.

V usage is TRBV27 and J usage is TRBJ2-7; TRBD1 matches at 7 bases. Per germline, CDR1 MNHEY and CDR2 SMNVEV (reference sequence). The CDR3 extends over 16 amino acids. V gave up 2 bases and J gave up 0 bases; unmatched junction bases: 7. This chain's CDR3 is CASSLAPDRASYEQYF. As DNA, the CDR3 is TGTGCCAGCAGTTTAGCCCCCGACAGGGCCTCCTACGAGCAGTACTTC.

This clone was counted once. The chain has TRBV6-6 and TRBJ1-5; D gene unclear. CDR3 length: 15 amino acids. Trimming pared 7 bases from V and 2 bases from J, leaving 15 bases between. Germline CDR1 MNHNY, CDR2 SVGAGI (reference sequence). DNA for the CDR3: TGTGCCAGCACCGATCCTACGAGGGGCAATCAGCCCCAGCATTTT. This translates into CASTDPTRGNQPQHF.

The chain carries TRBV24-1 and TRBJ2-2; TRBD1 matches 8 bases. This CDR3 contains 16 residues. The V and J ends lost 5 bases and 1 base, in that order; junction bases with no gene match: 5. Germline CDR1 reads KGHDR; CDR2 reads SFDVKD. The CDR3 coding sequence is TGTGCCACCAGTGCCCCAGGACAGGGGAACACCGGGGAGCTGTTTTTT. Amino acids: CATSAPGQGNTGELFF.

V usage is TRBV27 and J usage is TRBJ2-1, with 7 positions matching TRBD1. Unmatched junction bases numbered 6, after V lost 4 bases and J lost 3 bases. This CDR3 region has 15 residues. Germline V CDR1 and CDR2: MNHEY, SMNVEV (reference sequence). For the CDR3, the DNA is TGTGCCAGCAGTTCCGGGACAGTCGACTACAATGAGCAGTTCTTC. This gives the protein CASSSGTVDYNEQFF.

This rearrangement joins TRBV19 to TRBJ2-1; D is perhaps TRBD2 (5 bases). This CDR3 region has 16 residues. Trimming removed 5 bases from V and 0 bases from J, with 14 bases in between. Looked up from germline, CDR1 is LNHDA and CDR2 is SQIVND (reference sequence). The CDR3 loop is CASSRRTPTSYNEQFF. CDR3 DNA sequence: TGTGCCAGTAGTCGTCGGACTCCAACCTCCTACAATGAGCAGTTCTTC.

The chain couples TRBV4-2 to TRBJ2-2, with D perhaps TRBD2 (6 bases). The V and J ends lost 8 bases and 7 bases respectively, with 11 bases between them. The V gene's germline CDR1 is LGHNA and CDR2 YNFKEQ. CDR3 length: 12 amino acids. The CDR3 protein is CASAAGGGELFF. CDR3 nucleotide sequence: TGTGCCAGCGCCGCCGGGGGCGGGGAGCTGTTTTTT.

This chain links TRBV7-3 with TRBJ1-2, with D tentatively TRBD1 (6 bases). CDR3 length: 13 amino acids. In germline, CDR1 is SGHTA, CDR2 FQGTGA. The V end was cut by 3 bases, the J end by 6 bases, with 11 bases between. The CDR3: CASSFGTRHGYTF. CDR3 in DNA: TGTGCCAGCAGCTTCGGGACACGGCATGGCTACACCTTC.

The CDR3 DNA follows: TGTGCCAGCAGCCAACCGACAGGGGTGCAGTTCTTC. Translation: CASSQPTGVQFF. The rearrangement links TRBV3-1 (or the pseudogene TRBV3-2) to TRBJ2-1, with 8 positions matching TRBD1. V trimming: 2 bases; J trimming: 12 bases; junction bases outside the gene matches: 3. This CDR3 spans 12 amino acids. Germline V gene sequence: CDR1 LGHDT, CDR2 YNNKEL (reference sequence).